This TCR beta chain was sequenced during a study of Ad26.COV2.S vaccination and SARS-CoV-2 variants. At the level of the study: Vaccine-arm donor from the placebo-controlled COV1001 Ad26.COV2.S trial. Regarding the study as a whole: Vaccine and placebo recipients had similar non-spike TCR breadth. After vaccination, reports described spike-specific CD8+ and CD4+ T cell responses as showing substantial breadth.

Clones were sequenced by immunoSEQ multiplex PCR, and TCRdb holds only the in-frame ones, with some missing. The sample consists of roughly 700,000 clones, around 90% of them appearing once. This CDR3 contains 13 residues. Germline lookup yields CDR1 DFQATT and CDR2 SNEGSKA (reference sequence). Deletions cut 3 bases from V and 4 bases from J, with 10 bases between. Stated treatment: roughly 18 received Ad26.COV2.S at low or high dose, single or two shots; five or six received placebo; per-sample allocation not given. Specimens were obtained on day 63 following the first vaccine or placebo injection. This clone was seen only a few times. The target antigen is unknown.

The sequence was collected from a person aged 18 to 65 who received the Ad26.COV2.S COVID-19 vaccine or a placebo. This sample comprised peripheral blood, obtained in a trial of Ad26.COV2.S vaccine versus placebo. The V gene is TRBV20-1, the J gene TRBJ1-5, with TRBD1 as a possible D gene (5 bases). The CDR3 DNA reads TGCAGTGCTAGTGGGCCAGGGAATCAGCCCCAGCATTTT. This sequence encodes CSASGPGNQPQHF.